This TCR beta chain is from a study of identical twins. The CDR3 loop spans 16 amino acids. Trimming took 4 bases from V and 4 from J; bases not matched to a gene: 11. Per germline, CDR1 SGHKS and CDR2 YYEKEE (reference sequence). This clonotype was counted ten times or more. The antigen is not known. A universal primer site was created by template switching, with the cDNA bearing unique molecular identifiers. TCRdb analysed the 5' RACE reads with MiXCR anew, one entry per CDR3 protein. Here the sample spans roughly 700,000 distinct CDR3 sequences, 8.5% to 9.5% being singletons. Findings and limits, study-wide: Models predicted less out-of-frame TCR alpha sharing in monozygotic twins than was found.

The same data also went into a second study, on yellow fever vaccine responses in identical twins.

Material for sequencing was PBMCs. The clonotype comes from a young woman in good health. The chain has TRBV5-5 and TRBJ2-1; 7 bases are shared with TRBD2. The CDR3 bases are TGTGCCAGCAGCCTCGGACTAGGGGACGGGTACAATGAGCAGTTCTTC. Translated: CASSLGLGDGYNEQFF.